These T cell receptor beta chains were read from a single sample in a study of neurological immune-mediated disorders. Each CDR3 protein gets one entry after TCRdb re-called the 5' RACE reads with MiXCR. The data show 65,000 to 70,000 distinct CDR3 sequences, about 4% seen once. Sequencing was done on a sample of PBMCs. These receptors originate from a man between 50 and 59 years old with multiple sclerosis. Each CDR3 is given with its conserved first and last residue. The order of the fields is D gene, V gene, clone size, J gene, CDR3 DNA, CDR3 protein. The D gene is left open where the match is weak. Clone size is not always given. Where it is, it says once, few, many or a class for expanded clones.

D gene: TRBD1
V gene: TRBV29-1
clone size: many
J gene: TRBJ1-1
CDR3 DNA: TGCAGCGTTGTTGACAGGGGGCTTTTCACTGAAGCTTTCTTT
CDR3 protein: CSVVDRGLFTEAFF

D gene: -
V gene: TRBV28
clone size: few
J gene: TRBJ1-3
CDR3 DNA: TGTGCCAGCAGTTTAATCGGGACAATTTGGTCTGGAAAAACCATATATTTT
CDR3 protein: CASSLIGTIWSGKTIYF

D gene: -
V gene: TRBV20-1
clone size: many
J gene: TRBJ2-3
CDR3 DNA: TGCAGTGCCCCGGGACTCAGGGGGGCAGATACGCAGTATTTT
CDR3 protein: CSAPGLRGADTQYF

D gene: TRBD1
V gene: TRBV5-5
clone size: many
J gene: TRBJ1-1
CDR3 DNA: TGTGCCAGCAGCTTGGTAGGACAGGGGATGAACACTGAAGCTTTCTTT
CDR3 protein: CASSLVGQGMNTEAFF

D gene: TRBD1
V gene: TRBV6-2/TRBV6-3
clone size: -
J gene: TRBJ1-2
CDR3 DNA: TGTGCCAGCAGTCCCCTTCCCGGGACAGGAGCCAACTTT
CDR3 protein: CASSPLPGTGANF

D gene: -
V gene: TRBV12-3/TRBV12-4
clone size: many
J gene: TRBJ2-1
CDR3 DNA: TGTGCCAGCAGTCGGACTAATTTAGAACGGGATGAGCAGTTCTTC
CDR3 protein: CASSRTNLERDEQFF

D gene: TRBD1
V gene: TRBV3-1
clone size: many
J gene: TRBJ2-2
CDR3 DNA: TGTGCCAGCAGCCATGTCGGACAGGGTTATGGCGGGGAGCTGTTTTTT
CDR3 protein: CASSHVGQGYGGELFF

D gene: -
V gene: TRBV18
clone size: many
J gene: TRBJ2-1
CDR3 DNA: TGTGCCAGCTCCGCGTCCATTAATGAGCAGTTCTTC
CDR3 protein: CASSASINEQFF

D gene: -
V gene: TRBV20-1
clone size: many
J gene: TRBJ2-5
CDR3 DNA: TGCAGTGCTAGCTCTAAGACTAGTCGGTCCGAGACCCAGTACTTC
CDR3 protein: CSASSKTSRSETQYF

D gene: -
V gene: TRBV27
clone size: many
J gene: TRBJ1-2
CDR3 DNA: TGTGCCAGCAGTTTGGTGGGGGCTCCTAACTATGGCTACACCTTC
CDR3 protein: CASSLVGAPNYGYTF

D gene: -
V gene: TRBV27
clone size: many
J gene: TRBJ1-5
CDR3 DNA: TGTGCCAGCAGTTTGGCAGGGGATAGCAATCAGCCCCAGCATTTT
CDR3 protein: CASSLAGDSNQPQHF

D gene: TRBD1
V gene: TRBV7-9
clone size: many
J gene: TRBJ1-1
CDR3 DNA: TGTGCCAGCAGCATTACCGGGACAGGACGTAACACTGAAGCTTTCTTT
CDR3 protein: CASSITGTGRNTEAFF

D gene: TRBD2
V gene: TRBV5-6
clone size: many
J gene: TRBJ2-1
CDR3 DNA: TGTGCCAGCAGCTTGTTTCGGACTAGCGGGGGCAAGGGCTACTACAATGAGCAGTTCTTC
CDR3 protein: CASSLFRTSGGKGYYNEQFF

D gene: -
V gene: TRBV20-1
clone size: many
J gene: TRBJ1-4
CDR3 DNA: TGCAGTGCTAGAGATCCCAGGGCAGCTAATGAAAAACTGTTTTTT
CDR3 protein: CSARDPRAANEKLFF

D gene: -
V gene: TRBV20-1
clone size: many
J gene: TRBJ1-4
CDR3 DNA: TGCAGTGCTAGCAGGTTTAATGAAAAACTGTTTTTT
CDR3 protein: CSASRFNEKLFF

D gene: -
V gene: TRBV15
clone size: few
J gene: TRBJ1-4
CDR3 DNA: TGTGCCACCAGCAGAGGGGGCAGTGTTGAAAAACTGTTTTTT
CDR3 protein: CATSRGGSVEKLFF

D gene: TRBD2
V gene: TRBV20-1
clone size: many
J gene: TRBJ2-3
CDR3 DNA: TGCAGTGCTAGTGGGGACTATTGGAAAACAGATACGCAGTATTTT
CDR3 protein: CSASGDYWKTDTQYF

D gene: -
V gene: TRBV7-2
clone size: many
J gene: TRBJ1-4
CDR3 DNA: TGTGCCAGCAGCTCTGGAATAGGGGAAAAACTGTTTTTT
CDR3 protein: CASSSGIGEKLFF

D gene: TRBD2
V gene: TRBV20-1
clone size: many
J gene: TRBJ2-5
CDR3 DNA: TGCAGTGCTAGTCTAGCGGGGCGAGAGACCCAGTACTTC
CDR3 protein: CSASLAGRETQYF

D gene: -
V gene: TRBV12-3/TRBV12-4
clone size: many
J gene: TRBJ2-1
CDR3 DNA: TGTGCCAGCAGCCCCGACAATGAGCAGTTCTTC
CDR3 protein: CASSPDNEQFF

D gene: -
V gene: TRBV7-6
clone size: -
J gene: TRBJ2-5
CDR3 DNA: TGTGCCAGCAGCCCGACCCGGGACTACCAAGAGACCCAGTACTTC
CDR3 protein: CASSPTRDYQETQYF

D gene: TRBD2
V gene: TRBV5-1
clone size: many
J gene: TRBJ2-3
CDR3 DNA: TGCGCCAGCAGCTCCGCGACTAGCGGGGACCCCACAGATACGCAGTATTTT
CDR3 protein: CASSSATSGDPTDTQYF

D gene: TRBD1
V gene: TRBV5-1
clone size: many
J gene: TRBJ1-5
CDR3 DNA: TGCGCCAGCAGCTTAGGGGGCGGCGGGGATCAGCCCCAGCATTTT
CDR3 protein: CASSLGGGGDQPQHF

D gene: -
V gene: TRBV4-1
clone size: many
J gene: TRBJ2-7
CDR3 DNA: TGCGCCAGCAGCCTTCACAGTAGCCAAACCTACGAGCAGTACTTC
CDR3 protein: CASSLHSSQTYEQYF

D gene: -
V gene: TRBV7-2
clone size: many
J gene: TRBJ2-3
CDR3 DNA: TGTGCCAGCAGCTTGAAGCAACCCCTCACAGATACGCAGTATTTT
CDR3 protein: CASSLKQPLTDTQYF

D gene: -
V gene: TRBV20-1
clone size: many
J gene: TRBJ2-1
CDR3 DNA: TGCAGTGCTAGAGCCTCACTGAACAATGAGCAGTTCTTC
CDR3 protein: CSARASLNNEQFF

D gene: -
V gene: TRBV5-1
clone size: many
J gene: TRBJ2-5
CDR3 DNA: TGCGCCAGCAGCTTAAGACAAGCAGAGACCCAGTACTTC
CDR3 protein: CASSLRQAETQYF